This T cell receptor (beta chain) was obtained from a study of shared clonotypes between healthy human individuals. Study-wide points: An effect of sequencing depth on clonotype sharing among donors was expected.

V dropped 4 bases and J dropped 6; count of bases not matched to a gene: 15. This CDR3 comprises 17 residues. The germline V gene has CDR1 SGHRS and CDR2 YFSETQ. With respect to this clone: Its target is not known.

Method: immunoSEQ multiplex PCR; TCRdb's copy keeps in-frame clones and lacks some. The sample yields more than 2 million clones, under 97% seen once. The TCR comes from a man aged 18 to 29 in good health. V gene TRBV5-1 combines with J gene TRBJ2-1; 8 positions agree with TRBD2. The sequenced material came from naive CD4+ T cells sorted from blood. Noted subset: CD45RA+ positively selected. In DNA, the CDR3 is TGCGCCAGCAGCATGCGGTCGGGGGGGCTTGACCTCAATGAGCAGTTCTTC. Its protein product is CASSMRSGGLDLNEQFF.